This entry lists 18 T cell receptor beta chains sequenced from one sample in a study of blood T cells in healthy people across ages. Combining a sample-barcoded 5' primer with a J-beta primer mix, a second PCR ran for roughly 7 to 11 cycles. Each CDR3 protein gets one entry after TCRdb re-called the 5' RACE reads with MiXCR. The sample comprises fewer than 800,000 distinct CDR3 sequences, just under 25% of which are singletons, and more than 7.5% rests with the top ten. This same sample was also part of a study on T cells of mothers and their children.

Specimen: blood. These receptors were collected from a boy younger than 18 in good health.

On this clonotype: One junction end does not reproduce the germline sequence, and a read error may be involved. This rearrangement joins TRBV3-1 to TRBJ2-1; D unresolved. Germline CDR1 reads LGHDT; CDR2 reads YNNKEL (reference sequence). CDR3 length: 13 residues. The CDR3: CACSWSSYNEQFF. CDR3 nucleotide sequence: TGTGCCTGCAGCTGGAGCTCCTACAATGAGCAGTTCTTC.

V usage is TRBV12-3 or TRBV12-4 and J usage is TRBJ2-5; 10 bases map to TRBD2. J gave up 7 bases and V 4 bases, and 9 bases lay outside the gene matches. The length of the CDR3 is 15 residues. The CDR3 region has the DNA TGTGCCAGCAGTTCTCTAGCGGGGGCCCCGGGGACCCAGTACTTC. Its translation: CASSSLAGAPGTQYF.

For the CDR3, the DNA is TGTGCCAGCAGTCACGGGGGCGTCCCGCAAGAGACCCAGTACTTC. Its protein is CASSHGGVPQETQYF. The rearrangement joins TRBV6-6 to TRBJ2-5, with D perhaps given as TRBD1 or TRBD2 (6 bases each). There are 15 residues in the CDR3. Deletions cut 5 bases from V and 2 bases from J, with 15 bases between. Germline loops: CDR1 MNHNY, CDR2 SVGAGI (reference sequence).

In this sample, this clonotype turned up a few times. V and J are TRBV7-2 and TRBJ2-1, with TRBD2 matching over 9 bases. Judging by the DNA end, TRBJ2-5 fits better; the J call may be wrong. The CDR3 loop spans 16 amino acids. Germline CDR1 and CDR2: SGHTA and FQGNSA. The CDR3 region is CASSLLGSGSRETQYF. In DNA form, the CDR3 reads TGTGCCAGCAGCTTATTGGGTAGCGGGAGTCGTGAGACCCAGTACTTC.

The gene calls are TRBV5-1 and TRBJ1-1, with no clear D. Between the trimmed V and J ends, which lost 1 base and 7 bases, there was a span of 8 bases. Germline CDR1 and CDR2: SGHRS and YFSETQ. The CDR3 extends over 12 amino acids. This CDR3 is CASSLNWSEAFF. CDR3 bases: TGCGCCAGCAGCTTGAATTGGAGTGAAGCTTTCTTT.

The rearrangement links TRBV7-3 to TRBJ2-1; D is unclear. The germline gives CDR1 SGHTA, CDR2 FQGTGA. Trimming left V 2 bases short and J 10 bases short, with 12 bases between. The length of the CDR3 is 13 residues. CDR3 region: CASSLAPSTEQFF. In DNA, the CDR3 is TGTGCCAGCAGCTTAGCCCCGTCGACAGAGCAGTTCTTC.

The chain uses TRBV27 and TRBJ2-4; no clear D. Germline CDR1 MNHEY, CDR2 SMNVEV (reference sequence). This CDR3 is 15 amino acids long. The V and J ends lost 1 base and 7 bases respectively, with 14 bases between them. In nucleotides, the CDR3 is TGTGCCAGCAGTTTATATTCGGACCCACTTAACATTCAGTACTTC. Protein: CASSLYSDPLNIQYF.

This clonotype was recorded a few times. J is TRBJ1-1 and V is TRBV7-2; the D is unclear. In germline, CDR1 is SGHTA, CDR2 FQGNSA. Trimming cost V 0 bases and J 3 bases, with 8 bases left between them. There are 14 residues in the CDR3. As DNA, the CDR3 is TGTGCCAGCAGCTTAGCGGGGAGCGACACTGAAGCTTTCTTT. Translated, it gives CASSLAGSDTEAFF.

This clonotype occurred a few times. The chain is built from TRBV29-1 and TRBJ1-2; D gene unclear. This CDR3 has 11 residues. V was pared by 7 bases and J by 4 bases, with 10 bases between. CDR1 is SQVTM, CDR2 ANQGSEA, per germline. The CDR3 DNA sequence: TGCAGCGACCAGACGGGCTATGGCTACACCTTC. It yields the protein CSDQTGYGYTF. The full variable domain, in which reference TRBV29-1 and TRBJ1-2 provide the parts outside the CDR3, is SAVISQKPSRDICQRGTSLTIQCQVDSQVTMMFWYRQQPGQSLTLIATANQGSEATYESGFVIDKFPISRPNLTFSTLTVSNMSPEDSSIYLCSDQTGYGYTFGSGTRLTVV.

The chain couples TRBV29-1 to TRBJ2-3; D is perhaps TRBD2 (7 bases). CDR1 and CDR2 from the germline V gene are SQVTM and ANQGSEA. CDR3 length: 17 amino acids. V was clipped by 0 bases and J by 1 base, with 17 bases between them. CDR3 DNA sequence: TGCAGCGTTGAAGATCTTTCGGGGGGCCTAGGCACAGATACGCAGTATTTT. This gives the protein CSVEDLSGGLGTDTQYF.

Note on this clonotype: The junction shows a germline mismatch at one end, possibly a read error. The chain links TRBV3-1 to TRBJ2-3; TRBD2 might be the D (5 bases). The germline V gene encodes CDR1 LGHDT and CDR2 YNNKEL (reference sequence). This CDR3 region has 15 residues. The CDR3 here is CASSQAFSSTDTQYF. The CDR3 DNA follows: TGTGCCAGCAGCCAAGCTTTCTCTAGCACGGATACGCAGTATTTT.

Regarding this clonotype: One junction end disagrees with the germline gene, perhaps due to a read error. This chain joins TRBV7-9 and TRBJ2-7; TRBD2 aligns across 8 bases. CDR3 size: 15 residues. CDR1 is SEHNR, CDR2 FQNEAQ, per germline (reference sequence). CDR3 in amino acids: CASSSHAGGSCEQYF. The CDR3 DNA sequence: TGTGCCAGCAGCTCCCACGCGGGAGGATCCTGCGAGCAGTACTTC. Combining the CDR3 with reference TRBV7-9 and TRBJ2-7 gives the whole variable domain DTGVSQNPRHKITKRGQNVTFRCDPISEHNRLYWYRQTLGQGPEFLTYFQNEAQLEKSRLLSDRFSAERPKGSFSTLEIQRTEQGDSAMYLCASSSHAGGSCEQYFGPGTRLTVT.

This clonotype was picked up a small number of times. The chain joins TRBV6-5 to TRBJ2-5, with a possible D match to TRBD2 (6 bases). TRBJ2-1 matches the DNA end more closely, so the J call is doubtful. CDR1 is MNHEY, CDR2 SVGAGI, per germline. CDR3 size: 13 residues. The CDR3 region has the DNA TGTGCCAGCAAAACCGGGGGAGGCAATGAGCAGTTCTTC. Protein sequence: CASKTGGGNEQFF.

The gene calls are TRBV19 and TRBJ1-3, with D hard to call. Trimming left V 4 bases short and J 0 bases short, with 10 bases between. The CDR3 has 15 amino acids. Germline CDR1 reads LNHDA; CDR2 reads SQIVND (reference sequence). As DNA, the CDR3 is TGTGCCAGTAGTAGGGATCTCTTCTCTGGAAACACCATATATTTT. This gives the protein CASSRDLFSGNTIYF.

The chain has TRBV7-8 and TRBJ2-7, with D perhaps TRBD2 (6 bases). This CDR3 is 15 amino acids long. Germline CDR1 SGHVS, CDR2 FQNEAQ. V was clipped by 4 bases and J by 3 bases, with 16 bases between them. The chain's CDR3 is CASSSRDFKGYEQYF. In DNA, the CDR3 is TGTGCCAGCAGCTCTAGGGACTTCAAGGGCTACGAGCAGTACTTC. Full variable domain (outside the CDR3, taken from reference TRBV7-8 and TRBJ2-7): GAGVSQSPRYKVAKRGQDVALRCDPISGHVSLFWYQQALGQGPEFLTYFQNEAQLDKSGLPSDRFFAERPEGSVSTLKIQRTQQEDSAVYLCASSSRDFKGYEQYFGPGTRLTVT.

In this sample, this clonotype turned up a few times. The chain joins TRBV19 to TRBJ2-5; D perhaps matches TRBD1 (5 bases). The J call may be in error: the DNA end matches TRBJ2-7 better. Germline CDR1 is LNHDA and CDR2 is SQIVND (reference sequence). The CDR3 sequence is 13 residues long. CDR3 sequence (DNA): TGTGCCAGTAGTATGAAGGGGTCCTACGAGCAGTACTTC. This translates into CASSMKGSYEQYF.

This clonotype appeared a few times. The chain carries TRBV2 and TRBJ2-3; a possible D gene is TRBD2 (6 bases). Germline V CDR1 and CDR2: SNHLY, FYNNEI. The CDR3 totals 17 residues. The V end was cut by 8 bases, the J end by 1 base, with 22 bases between. Here the CDR3 reads CASLTSGLSHGTDTQYF. The CDR3 nucleotides are TGTGCCAGCCTCACCTCGGGACTTAGCCACGGCACAGATACGCAGTATTTT.

This chain joins TRBV7-9 and TRBJ2-1; the D gene is possibly TRBD2 (7 bases). Germline values: CDR1 SEHNR, CDR2 FQNEAQ (reference sequence). This CDR3 region has 15 residues. V shed 5 bases and J shed 5 bases, with 16 bases lying between them. This CDR3 reads CASSTRRGRNNEQFF. The CDR3 region has the DNA TGTGCCAGCAGCACCAGGCGGGGGCGGAACAATGAGCAGTTCTTC.